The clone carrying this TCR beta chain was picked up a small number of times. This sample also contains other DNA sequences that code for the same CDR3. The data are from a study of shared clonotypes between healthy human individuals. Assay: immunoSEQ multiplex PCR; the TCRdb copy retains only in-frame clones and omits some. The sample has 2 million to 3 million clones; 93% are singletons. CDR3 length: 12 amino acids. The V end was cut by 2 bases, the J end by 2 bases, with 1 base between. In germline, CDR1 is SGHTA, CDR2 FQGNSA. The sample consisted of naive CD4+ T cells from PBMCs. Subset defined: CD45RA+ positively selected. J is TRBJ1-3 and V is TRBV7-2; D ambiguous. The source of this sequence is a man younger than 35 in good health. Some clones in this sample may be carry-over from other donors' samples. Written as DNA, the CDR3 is TGTGCCAGCAGCTTAACTGGAAACACCATATATTTT. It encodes CASSLTGNTIYF. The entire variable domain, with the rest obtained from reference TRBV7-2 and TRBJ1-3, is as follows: GAGVSQSPSNKVTEKGKDVELRCDPISGHTALYWYRQSLGQGLEFLIYFQGNSAPDKSGLPSDRFSAERTGGSVSTLTIQRTQQEDSAVYLCASSLTGNTIYFGEGSWLTVV.